This T cell receptor (beta chain) was obtained from a study of CD8 T cells in Susac syndrome. Findings and caveats of the study: In Susac syndrome, CD8+ expansion was highest in TEMRA and active disease.

After extraction with the RNeasy kit, about 0.45 to 1 ug of the RNA was reverse transcribed using random hexamers. Amplification of TCR beta CDR3 across 54 Vbeta and 13 Jbeta was performed with immunoSEQ multiplex PCR. TCRdb independently ran MiXCR on the immunoSEQ multiplex PCR reads; one entry per CDR3 protein. The sample shows fewer than 85,000 distinct CDR3 sequences, roughly 95% of them seen only once. This CDR3 comprises 18 residues. V gave up 5 bases and J gave up 0 bases; unmatched junction bases: 7. In germline, CDR1 is MDHEN, CDR2 SYDVKM. On this clonotype: The antigen remains unidentified.

From blood CD8+ and CD4+ T cells, the TCR beta chain was sequenced. Sequenced sample: CD8+ T cells from PBMCs. The chain recombines TRBV28 with TRBJ2-6, with 10 nucleotides matching TRBD2. The receptor's source is a human donor with Susac syndrome. The CDR3 nucleotides read TGTGCCAGCAGTCGTACTAGCGGGGTGATCTCTGGGGCCAACGTCCTGACTTTC. Its translation is CASSRTSGVISGANVLTF.